The rows below give T cell receptor beta chains drawn from one sample of a study of technical replicates of blood from a few donors. Method: immunoSEQ multiplex PCR; TCRdb's copy keeps in-frame clones and lacks some. Here the sample spans 64,000 or so clones, around 97% being singletons. The sequenced material came from T cells isolated from PBMCs. The source is a human donor in good health. The conserved cysteine and the conserved F or W are not part of the CDR3 here. Fields, in order: V gene, J gene, clone size, CDR3 protein. Not every row has a clone size; where given, it reads once, few, many or a size class.

v_call: TRBV28
j_call: TRBJ2-7
clone_size: .
cdr3_aa: ASSGTDFYEQY

v_call: TRBV2
j_call: TRBJ2-2
clone_size: .
cdr3_aa: ASSRDRETGELF

v_call: TRBV5-1
j_call: TRBJ1-2
clone_size: .
cdr3_aa: ASSLGPFLRDTNYGYT

v_call: TRBV19
j_call: TRBJ1-5
clone_size: once
cdr3_aa: ASTGYNQPQH

v_call: TRBV6-5
j_call: TRBJ1-5
clone_size: .
cdr3_aa: ASSYVRTGPQH

v_call: TRBV6-5
j_call: TRBJ1-5
clone_size: once
cdr3_aa: ATRGSYSNQPQH

v_call: TRBV13
j_call: TRBJ1-2
clone_size: .
cdr3_aa: ASRHLGTNYGYT

v_call: TRBV28
j_call: TRBJ2-3
clone_size: .
cdr3_aa: ASFPPRRSTDTQY

v_call: TRBV6-5
j_call: TRBJ1-2
clone_size: .
cdr3_aa: ASSYSGYGYT

v_call: TRBV29-1
j_call: TRBJ1-1
clone_size: once
cdr3_aa: SAGTGNTEAF

v_call: TRBV28
j_call: TRBJ2-5
clone_size: .
cdr3_aa: ASSLRIGRETQY

v_call: TRBV29-1
j_call: TRBJ2-5
clone_size: .
cdr3_aa: SVEGLFQETQY

v_call: TRBV29-1
j_call: TRBJ1-2
clone_size: .
cdr3_aa: SVLGQTVSYGYT

v_call: TRBV6-6
j_call: TRBJ1-4
clone_size: once
cdr3_aa: ASRKDRTNEKLF

v_call: TRBV7-9
j_call: TRBJ2-3
clone_size: .
cdr3_aa: ASTPGQGGTDTQY

v_call: TRBV11-3
j_call: TRBJ2-1
clone_size: .
cdr3_aa: ASSAETGQGSIGAYNEQF

v_call: TRBV5-1
j_call: TRBJ2-4
clone_size: .
cdr3_aa: ASSPGQGNIQY

v_call: TRBV10-1
j_call: TRBJ2-1
clone_size: .
cdr3_aa: ASSEFQGAYNEQF

v_call: TRBV4-1
j_call: TRBJ2-7
clone_size: .
cdr3_aa: ASSQTGFEQY

v_call: TRBV20-1
j_call: TRBJ2-7
clone_size: once
cdr3_aa: SARGSYEQY

v_call: TRBV21-1
j_call: TRBJ2-3
clone_size: .
cdr3_aa: ASLRKACPLHTDTQY

v_call: TRBV10-3
j_call: TRBJ1-5
clone_size: .
cdr3_aa: AISDTGDQPQH

v_call: TRBV7-3
j_call: TRBJ2-6
clone_size: .
cdr3_aa: ASSLVSGLSSGANVLT

v_call: TRBV5-4
j_call: TRBJ2-7
clone_size: .
cdr3_aa: ASSPTHGGTGLSVQY

v_call: TRBV11-2
j_call: TRBJ2-1
clone_size: .
cdr3_aa: ASSLETNGAYNEQF

v_call: TRBV19
j_call: TRBJ2-7
clone_size: .
cdr3_aa: ASTGGRSYEQY

v_call: TRBV4-2
j_call: TRBJ2-4
clone_size: .
cdr3_aa: ASSILSGGATIAKNIQY

v_call: TRBV6-4
j_call: TRBJ2-3
clone_size: .
cdr3_aa: ASSWDSKSTDTQY

v_call: TRBV18
j_call: TRBJ1-2
clone_size: .
cdr3_aa: ASSPILTSGPNQSSGYT

v_call: TRBV15
j_call: TRBJ1-2
clone_size: .
cdr3_aa: ATSRDKGQGAYGYT

v_call: TRBV7-2
j_call: TRBJ2-7
clone_size: .
cdr3_aa: ASSLTTIRYEQY

v_call: TRBV27
j_call: TRBJ2-7
clone_size: .
cdr3_aa: ASSLNGQAYEQY

v_call: TRBV7-3
j_call: TRBJ1-1
clone_size: .
cdr3_aa: ASSSTAEYTEAF

v_call: TRBV10-3
j_call: TRBJ2-5
clone_size: .
cdr3_aa: ATTERGQETQY

v_call: TRBV6-6
j_call: TRBJ2-2
clone_size: .
cdr3_aa: ASSTRPGSGELF

v_call: TRBV7-9
j_call: TRBJ1-5
clone_size: .
cdr3_aa: ASSKDRVGNQPQH

v_call: TRBV4-1
j_call: TRBJ2-4
clone_size: .
cdr3_aa: ASSRAGADIQY

v_call: TRBV5-5
j_call: TRBJ2-2
clone_size: .
cdr3_aa: ASSPNRVMTLEDTGELF

v_call: TRBV5-1
j_call: TRBJ2-7
clone_size: .
cdr3_aa: ASSNSRETYEQY

v_call: TRBV9
j_call: TRBJ1-2
clone_size: .
cdr3_aa: ASSRGLTNYGYT

v_call: TRBV28
j_call: TRBJ1-4
clone_size: .
cdr3_aa: ASRSPVGTDNEKLF